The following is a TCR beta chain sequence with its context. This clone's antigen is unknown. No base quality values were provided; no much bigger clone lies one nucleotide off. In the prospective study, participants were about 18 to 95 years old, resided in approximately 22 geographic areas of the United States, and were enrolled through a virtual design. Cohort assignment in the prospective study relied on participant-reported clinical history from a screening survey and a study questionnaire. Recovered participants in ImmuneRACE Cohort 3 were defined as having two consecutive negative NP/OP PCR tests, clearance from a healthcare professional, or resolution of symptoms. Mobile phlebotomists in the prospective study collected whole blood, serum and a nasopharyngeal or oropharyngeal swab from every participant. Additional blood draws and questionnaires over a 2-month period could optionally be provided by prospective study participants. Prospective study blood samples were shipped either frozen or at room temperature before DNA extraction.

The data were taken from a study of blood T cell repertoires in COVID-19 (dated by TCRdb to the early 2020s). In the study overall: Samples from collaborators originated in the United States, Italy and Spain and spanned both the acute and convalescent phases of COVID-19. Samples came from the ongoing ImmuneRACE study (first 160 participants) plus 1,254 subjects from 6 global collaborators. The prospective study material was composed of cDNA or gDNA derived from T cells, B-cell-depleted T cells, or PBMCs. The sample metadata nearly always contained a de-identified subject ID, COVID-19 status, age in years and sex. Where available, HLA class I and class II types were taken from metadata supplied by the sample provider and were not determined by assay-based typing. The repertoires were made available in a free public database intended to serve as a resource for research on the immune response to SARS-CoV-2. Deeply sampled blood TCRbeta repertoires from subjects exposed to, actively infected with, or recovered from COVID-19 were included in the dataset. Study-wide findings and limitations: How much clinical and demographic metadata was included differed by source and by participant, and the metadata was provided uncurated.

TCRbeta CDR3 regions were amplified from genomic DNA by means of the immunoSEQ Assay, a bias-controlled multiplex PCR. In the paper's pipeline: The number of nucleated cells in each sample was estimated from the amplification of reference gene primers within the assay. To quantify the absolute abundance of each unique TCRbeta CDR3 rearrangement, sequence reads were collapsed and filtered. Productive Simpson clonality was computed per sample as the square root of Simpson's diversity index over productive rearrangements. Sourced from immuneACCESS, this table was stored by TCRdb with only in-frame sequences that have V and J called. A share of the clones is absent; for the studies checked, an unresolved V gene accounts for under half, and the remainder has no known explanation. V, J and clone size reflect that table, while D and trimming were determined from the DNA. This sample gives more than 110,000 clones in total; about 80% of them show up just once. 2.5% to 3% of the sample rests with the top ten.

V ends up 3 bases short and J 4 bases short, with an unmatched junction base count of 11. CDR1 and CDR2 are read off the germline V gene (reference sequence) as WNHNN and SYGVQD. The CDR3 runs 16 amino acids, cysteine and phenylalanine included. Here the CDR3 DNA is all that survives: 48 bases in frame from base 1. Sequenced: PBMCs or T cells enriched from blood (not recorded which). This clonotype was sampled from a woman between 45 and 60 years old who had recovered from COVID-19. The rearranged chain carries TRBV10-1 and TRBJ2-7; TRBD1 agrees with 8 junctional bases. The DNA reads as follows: TGCGCCAGCAGTGAATTTGGACAGGGCAGGATATACGAGCAGTACTTC. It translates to CASSEFGQGRIYEQYF.